The present TCR beta chain was sequenced within a study of blood T cell repertoires in COVID-19. For the study at large: Acute-phase and convalescent COVID-19 samples originated in the United States, Italy and Spain. T cells, B-cell-depleted T cells, or PBMCs supplied cDNA or gDNA.

Seattle-derived patients entered the study during active infection and were followed longitudinally. The CDR3 loop spans 16 amino acids. Germline assignment: CDR1 SGHAT and CDR2 FQNNGV. The V gene end was trimmed by 4 bases and the J gene end by 7 bases; junction bases not matched to a gene: 12. Under the authors' procedure: The assay estimated nucleated cells by amplifying reference gene primers. Assay used: immunoSEQ multiplex PCR; TCRdb lists only in-frame clones, some missing. The D gene and trimming were derived from the DNA, and the V and J assignments and clone size from that table. The top ten hold under 3% of the sample, which has around 270,000 clones, 80% to 95% seen once.

V is TRBV11-2 and J is TRBJ2-5; 10 bases map to TRBD2. What was sequenced was peripheral blood. The clonotype was recovered from a young adult with COVID-19, enrolled during active disease. The CDR3 bases are TGTGCCAGCAGCTGGGGCAGACTAGCGGGCGGCTTGACCCAGTACTTC. This encodes CASSWGRLAGGLTQYF.